A selection of T cell receptor beta chains follows, all from one sample in a study of OX40 agonist ivuxolimab in advanced cancers. Here immunoSEQ multiplex PCR was the method, and the copy in TCRdb shows in-frame clones only, minus some. Of about 76,000 clones listed, roughly 85% were seen once; the top ten hold 2.5% to 3.5%. The sequenced sample was CD4+ or CD8+ T cells sorted from blood, obtained in a trial of the OX40 agonist ivuxolimab. The source is an adult with an advanced solid tumor such as melanoma, head and neck, liver or kidney cancer. Each CDR3 is given with its conserved first and last residue. Fields, in order: clone size, V gene, J gene, D gene, CDR3 protein, CDR3 DNA. The D gene is left open where the match is weak. Only part of the rows carry a size: once, few, many, or a class if the clone is expanded.

-,TRBV11-3,TRBJ2-7,-,CASSWAGQSYEQYF,TGTGCCAGCAGCTGGGCGGGACAGTCCTACGAGCAGTACTTC
-,TRBV5-1,TRBJ1-4,-,CASSSSPGNEKLFF,TGCGCCAGCAGCTCGTCTCCGGGGAATGAAAAACTGTTTTTT
-,TRBV7-3,TRBJ1-1,-,CASSSAEGRARGEAFF,TGTGCCAGCAGCTCAGCGGAGGGGAGGGCGAGGGGTGAAGCTTTCTTT
few,TRBV19,TRBJ2-1,TRBD2,CASSISGGVYNEQFF,TGTGCCAGTAGTATAAGCGGGGGGGTATACAATGAGCAGTTCTTC
-,TRBV5-6,TRBJ2-7,TRBD2,CASRDTSDYAYEQYF,TGTGCCAGCAGGGATACTAGCGACTACGCCTACGAGCAGTACTTC
-,TRBV11-3,TRBJ1-1,-,CASSLDFGTEAFF,TGTGCCAGCAGCTTAGATTTTGGGACTGAAGCTTTCTTT
-,TRBV21-1,TRBJ2-7,-,CASSNQEGYSPEQYF,TGTGCCAGCAGCAACCAGGAGGGGTATAGCCCCGAGCAGTACTTC
-,TRBV4-1,TRBJ2-2,-,CASSHPRSAGELFF,TGCGCCAGCAGCCATCCCCGTTCGGCCGGGGAGCTGTTTTTT
-,TRBV29-1,TRBJ1-1,-,CSVSREGTEAFF,TGCAGCGTTTCTCGGGAAGGAACTGAAGCTTTCTTT
-,TRBV5-1,TRBJ2-5,-,CASGQAVERETQYF,TGCGCCAGCGGGCAAGCTGTGGAGCGAGAGACCCAGTACTTC
-,TRBV19,TRBJ2-4,-,CARGGTGTHIQYF,TGTGCCAGGGGGGGGACAGGAACCCACATTCAGTACTTC
-,TRBV21-1,TRBJ2-7,-,CASSLRVPYEQYF,TGTGCCAGCAGCCTCCGGGTCCCATACGAGCAGTACTTC
-,TRBV9,TRBJ2-7,-,CASSVAVAAYYEQYF,TGTGCCAGCAGCGTTGCAGTGGCAGCTTACTACGAGCAGTACTTC
-,TRBV9,TRBJ2-2,-,CASSVDGTRELFF,TGTGCCAGCAGCGTAGATGGTACCCGGGAGCTGTTTTTT
few,TRBV27,TRBJ1-6,-,CASRGRFNSPLHF,TGTGCCAGCAGGGGGCGCTTTAATTCACCCCTCCACTTT
-,TRBV5-1,TRBJ2-6,-,CASSLGQETISGANVLTF,TGCGCCAGCAGCTTGGGCCAGGAAACAATCTCTGGGGCCAACGTCCTGACTTTC
-,TRBV5-4,TRBJ1-2,-,CASSLGPFYGYTF,TGTGCCAGCAGCTTGGGCCCTTTTTATGGCTACACCTTC
-,TRBV18,TRBJ2-5,-,CASSPDTQETQYF,TGTGCCAGCTCTCCCGACACCCAAGAGACCCAGTACTTC
-,TRBV2,TRBJ2-7,TRBD1,CASSPSGTGSREQYF,TGTGCCAGCAGTCCCAGCGGGACAGGGTCGAGGGAGCAGTACTTC
-,TRBV11-2,TRBJ1-2,-,CASSPRGDRGAGGYTF,TGTGCCAGCAGCCCTAGAGGGGATCGGGGGGCGGGTGGCTACACCTTC
-,TRBV9,TRBJ2-1,TRBD2,CASSVAPTSGSFF,TGTGCCAGCAGCGTAGCCCCAACTAGCGGCTCTTTCTTC
-,TRBV18,TRBJ2-7,-,CASSPVIWDEQYF,TGTGCCAGCTCACCTGTGATTTGGGACGAGCAGTACTTC
few,TRBV19,TRBJ1-5,TRBD1,CASSPGTGSQPQHF,TGTGCCAGTAGTCCTGGGACAGGGAGTCAGCCCCAGCATTTT
-,TRBV2,TRBJ1-1,TRBD1,CASSEGPRQGVNTEAFF,TGTGCCAGCAGTGAGGGGCCACGACAGGGAGTGAACACTGAAGCTTTCTTT
-,TRBV5-6,TRBJ2-1,TRBD2,CASSARLAGAPYNNEQFF,TGTGCCAGCAGCGCCAGACTAGCGGGAGCCCCCTACAACAATGAGCAGTTCTTC
-,TRBV5-1,TRBJ2-7,-,CASSPLSGAYEQYF,TGCGCCAGCAGCCCCCTCTCGGGGGCCTACGAGCAGTACTTC
-,TRBV7-2,TRBJ2-5,TRBD1,CASSRRTGNRETQYF,TGTGCCAGCAGTCGAAGGACAGGGAATAGAGAGACCCAGTACTTC
-,TRBV7-2,TRBJ1-1,-,CASSFGQRDTEAFF,TGTGCCAGCAGCTTTGGGCAAAGGGACACTGAAGCTTTCTTT
-,TRBV29-1,TRBJ2-3,TRBD1,CSVRLRTGNPWPPDTQYF,TGCAGCGTCCGACTTAGGACAGGGAATCCCTGGCCTCCGGATACGCAGTATTTT
-,TRBV19,TRBJ1-5,TRBD1,CASSTDRGKTGIQPQHF,TGTGCCAGTAGTACCGACAGGGGTAAGACGGGAATTCAGCCCCAGCATTTT
-,TRBV6-6,TRBJ1-1,-,CASTYGGAINTEAFF,TGTGCCAGCACTTACGGGGGGGCGATTAACACTGAAGCTTTCTTT